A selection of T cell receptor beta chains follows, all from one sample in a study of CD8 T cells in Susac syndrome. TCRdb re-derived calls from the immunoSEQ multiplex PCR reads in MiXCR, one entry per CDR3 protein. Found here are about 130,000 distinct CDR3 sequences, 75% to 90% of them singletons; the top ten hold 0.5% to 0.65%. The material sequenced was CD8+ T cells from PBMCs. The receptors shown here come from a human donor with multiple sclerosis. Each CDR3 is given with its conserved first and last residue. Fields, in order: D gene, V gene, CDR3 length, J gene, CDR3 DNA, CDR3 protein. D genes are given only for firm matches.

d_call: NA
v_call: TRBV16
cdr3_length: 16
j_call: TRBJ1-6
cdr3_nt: TGTGCCAGCAGCCAAGTCTTCTCTCTGCTCGATTCACCCCTCCACTTT
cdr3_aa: CASSQVFSLLDSPLHF

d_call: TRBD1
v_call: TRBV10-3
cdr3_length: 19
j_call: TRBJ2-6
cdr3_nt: TGTGCCATCAGTGACCCCACAGGGGGCGCCTCCTCTGGGGCCAACGTCCTGACTTTC
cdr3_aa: CAISDPTGGASSGANVLTF

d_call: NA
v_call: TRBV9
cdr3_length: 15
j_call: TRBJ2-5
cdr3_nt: TGTGCCAGCAGCGTAGTTGGGGGGCGAGCGGAGACCCAGTACTTC
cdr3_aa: CASSVVGGRAETQYF

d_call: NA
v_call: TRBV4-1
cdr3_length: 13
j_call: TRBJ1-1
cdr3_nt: TGCGCCAGCAGCCAAGACAAGAACACTGAAGCTTTCTTT
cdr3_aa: CASSQDKNTEAFF

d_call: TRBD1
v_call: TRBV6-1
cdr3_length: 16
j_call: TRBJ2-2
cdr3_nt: TGTGCCAGCAGTCTCACCGGGACAGGGTTAACCGGGGAGCTGTTTTTT
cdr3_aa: CASSLTGTGLTGELFF

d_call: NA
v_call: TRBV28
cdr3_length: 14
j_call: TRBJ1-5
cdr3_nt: TGTGCCAGCAGTTTCAATGGGGTAGTCGGATCCCAGCATTTT
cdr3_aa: CASSFNGVVGSQHF

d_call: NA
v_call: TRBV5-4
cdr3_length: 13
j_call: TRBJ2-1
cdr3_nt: TGTGCCAGCAGCGCGGCCAACATACATGAGCAGTTCTTC
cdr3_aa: CASSAANIHEQFF

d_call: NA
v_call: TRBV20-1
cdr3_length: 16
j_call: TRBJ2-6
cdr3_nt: TGCAGTGCTCCGGCCGTCGGGCGGGTTGGGGCCAACGTCCTGACTTTC
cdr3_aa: CSAPAVGRVGANVLTF

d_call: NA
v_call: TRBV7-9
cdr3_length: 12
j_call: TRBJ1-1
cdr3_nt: TGTGCCAGCAGCGTCTTGAACACTGAAGCTTTCTTT
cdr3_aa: CASSVLNTEAFF

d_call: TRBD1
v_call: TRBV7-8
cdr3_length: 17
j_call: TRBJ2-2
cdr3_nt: TGTGCCAGCAGCTTGGACAGGCGGTTCGCGAACACCGGGGAGCTGTTTTTT
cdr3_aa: CASSLDRRFANTGELFF

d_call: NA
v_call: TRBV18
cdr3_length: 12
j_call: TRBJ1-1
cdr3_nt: TGTGCCAGCTCACCTGCGTACACTGAAGCTTTCTTT
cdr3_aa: CASSPAYTEAFF

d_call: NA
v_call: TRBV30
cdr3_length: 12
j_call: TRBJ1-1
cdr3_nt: TGTGCCTGGATGGAGACGAACACTGAAGCTTTCTTT
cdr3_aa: CAWMETNTEAFF